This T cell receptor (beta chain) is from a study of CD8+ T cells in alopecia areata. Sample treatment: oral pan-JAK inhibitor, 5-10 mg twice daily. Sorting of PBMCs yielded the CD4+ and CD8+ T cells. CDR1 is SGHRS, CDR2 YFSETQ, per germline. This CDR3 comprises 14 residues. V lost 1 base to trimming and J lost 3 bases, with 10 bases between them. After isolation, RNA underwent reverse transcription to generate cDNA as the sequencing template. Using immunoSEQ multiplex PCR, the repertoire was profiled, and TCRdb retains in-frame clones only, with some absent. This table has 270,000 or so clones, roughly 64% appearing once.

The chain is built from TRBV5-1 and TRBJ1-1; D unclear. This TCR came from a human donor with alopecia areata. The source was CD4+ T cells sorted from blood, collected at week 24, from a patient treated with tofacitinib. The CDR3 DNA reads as TGCGCCAGCAGCTTGTCCCCCTCGGACACTGAAGCTTTCTTT. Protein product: CASSLSPSDTEAFF.